This passage covers 18 T cell receptor beta chains from one sample sequenced in a study of blood T cell repertoires in COVID-19. Clones were sequenced by immunoSEQ multiplex PCR, and TCRdb holds only the in-frame ones, with some missing. Of hundreds of thousands of clones in the sample, approximately 85% were seen once. The source material was PBMCs or T cells enriched from blood (not recorded which). The receptors derive from a woman between 40 and 50 years old with acute COVID-19.

The chain has TRBV5-1 and TRBJ2-7, with 10 bases fitting TRBD2. The CDR3 runs 15 residues. The germline V gene has CDR1 SGHRS and CDR2 YFSETQ. With V trimmed by 3 bases and J by 0 bases, 3 bases remained unmatched. The CDR3 sequence: CASSSAGGHSYEQYF. CDR3 sequence (DNA): TGCGCCAGCAGCTCAGCGGGGGGGCACTCCTACGAGCAGTACTTC.

Details on this clone: The same CDR3 arises from other DNA sequences in this sample as well. J is TRBJ2-5 and V is TRBV24-1; D is ambiguous. Germline assignment: CDR1 KGHDR and CDR2 SFDVKD. The CDR3 is 13 amino acids. The V and J ends lost 2 bases and 3 bases respectively, with 6 bases between them. The CDR3 spells CATSDSGEETQYF. DNA for the CDR3: TGTGCCACCAGTGATTCCGGAGAAGAGACCCAGTACTTC.

V is TRBV6-5 and J is TRBJ2-2, with TRBD2 as a possible D gene (5 bases). Looked up from germline, CDR1 is MNHEY and CDR2 is SVGAGI. There are 14 residues in the CDR3. The V gene lost 4 bases and the J gene lost 1 base, with 7 bases spanning the gap. The CDR3 spells CASSSGKNTGELFF. DNA of the CDR3: TGTGCCAGCAGTTCGGGGAAGAACACCGGGGAGCTGTTTTTT.

The rearrangement uses TRBV18 and TRBJ2-4, with D maybe TRBD2 (6 bases). V lost 1 base, J lost 5 bases, and 9 bases lay in between. This CDR3 is built from 14 residues. Germline CDR1 and CDR2: KGHSH and LQKENI. The CDR3 DNA reads TGTGCCAGCTCACCACGTACGGGGGAAAACATTCAGTACTTC. Amino acid sequence: CASSPRTGENIQYF.

This chain connects TRBV3-1 (or the pseudogene TRBV3-2) to TRBJ2-6, with 7 bases matching TRBD1. The V gene's germline CDR1 is LGHDT and CDR2 YNNKEL (reference sequence). The CDR3 contains 17 residues. V was clipped by 4 bases and J by 2 bases; unmatched bases: 8. The CDR3 is CASSLLGGDAGANVLTF. CDR3 bases: TGTGCCAGCAGCCTCTTAGGGGGCGATGCTGGGGCCAACGTCCTGACTTTC.

The V call is TRBV5-5, the J call TRBJ1-1; a weak D match, TRBD1 (5 bases). Germline values: CDR1 SGHKS, CDR2 YYEKEE (reference sequence). This CDR3 is built from 14 residues. The ends were cut back, 4 bases at V and 1 base at J, with 11 bases in the middle. CDR3 DNA sequence: TGTGCCAGCAGCGGTCGCCAGGGGAACACTGAAGCTTTCTTT. Protein: CASSGRQGNTEAFF.

This clone was picked up one time. The chain joins TRBV5-1 to TRBJ2-7; D might be TRBD2 (6 bases). Trimming removed 4 bases from V and 3 bases from J, with 20 bases in between. The CDR3 runs 16 residues. Looked up from germline, CDR1 is SGHRS and CDR2 is YFSETQ. The CDR3 DNA follows: TGCGCCAGCAGCGGGACGGGAGCCGGTCAGAGCTACGAGCAGTACTTC. It encodes CASSGTGAGQSYEQYF.

The V call is TRBV5-1, the J call TRBJ1-1; the D gene is possibly TRBD1 (6 bases). Germline CDR1 reads SGHRS; CDR2 reads YFSETQ. The CDR3 length is 13 residues. V dropped 4 bases and J dropped 3 bases, with 10 bases sitting between them. CDR3 region: CASSTGTYTEAFF. CDR3 nucleotide sequence: TGCGCCAGCAGCACAGGGACATACACTGAAGCTTTCTTT.

CDR3 sequence (DNA): TGCGCCAGCAGCCAAGTACTATTGTTAGAGACCCAGTACTTC. It codes for CASSQVLLLETQYF. V gene TRBV4-1 combines with J gene TRBJ2-5; unclear D gene. The CDR3 is made up of 14 amino acids. V was cut by 1 base and J by 4 bases, with 10 bases left in between. Germline lookup yields CDR1 MGHRA and CDR2 YSYEKL.

The CDR3 region is CASSTRSGTGYGYTF. CDR3 in DNA: TGTGCCAGTAGTACCCGTTCCGGGACAGGCTATGGCTACACCTTC. The chain links TRBV19 to TRBJ1-2; 8 nucleotides line up with TRBD1. Germline CDR1 LNHDA, CDR2 SQIVND (reference sequence). The CDR3 length is 15 residues. After removal of 4 bases from V and 4 bases from J, the junction contained 8 bases not matched to a gene. Using reference TRBV19 and TRBJ1-2 for the parts outside the CDR3, the full variable domain is DGGITQSPKYLFRKEGQNVTLSCEQNLNHDAMYWYRQDPGQGLRLIYYSQIVNDFQKGDIAEGYSVSREKKESFPLTVTSAQKNPTAFYLCASSTRSGTGYGYTFGSGTRLTVV.

The gene calls are TRBV15 and TRBJ1-2; 7 nucleotides agree with TRBD1. V shed 1 base, J shed 1 base, and the junction held 0 bases outside the gene matches. Per the germline V gene, CDR1 is LNHNV and CDR2 is YYDKDF (reference sequence). This CDR3 contains 14 residues. The CDR3 coding sequence is TGTGCCACCAGCAGAGGACAGGGTAACTATGGCTACACCTTC. It specifies CATSRGQGNYGYTF.

This chain links TRBV9 with TRBJ1-6; D possibly corresponds to TRBD1 (5 bases). This CDR3 contains 14 residues. Germline loops: CDR1 SGDLS, CDR2 YYNGEE. The ends were cut back, 3 bases at V and 9 bases at J, with 13 bases in the middle. In nucleotides, the CDR3 is TGTGCCAGCAGCGCCGGGACGGGAGGTTCACCCCTCCACTTT. Protein sequence: CASSAGTGGSPLHF. The full variable domain, completed using reference TRBV9 and TRBJ1-6, is DSGVTQTPKHLITATGQRVTLRCSPRSGDLSVYWYQQSLDQGLQFLIQYYNGEERAKGNILERFSAQQFPDLHSELNLSSLELGDSALYFCASSAGTGGSPLHFGNGTRLTVT.

This clone was seen once. This chain uses TRBV19 with TRBJ1-2; the D gene is possibly TRBD1 (6 bases). Germline CDR1 and CDR2: LNHDA and SQIVND (reference sequence). CDR3 length: 14 amino acids. Trimming cost V 5 bases and J 5 bases, with 15 bases left between them. The CDR3 nucleotides are TGTGCCAGTAGTCTAGGACAGATGAGTTATGGCTACACCTTC. It encodes CASSLGQMSYGYTF.

The chain combines TRBV11-2 with TRBJ2-7, with 9 bases identical to TRBD2. CDR3 length: 15 amino acids. Germline V gene lookup returns CDR1 SGHAT and CDR2 FQNNGV. The V segment lost 6 bases and the J segment 4 bases; nucleotides outside the gene matches: 10. The CDR3, as DNA: TGTGCCAGCAGACCGGATCTAGCGGGGAAATACGAGCAGTACTTC. It is translated as CASRPDLAGKYEQYF.

V is TRBV5-1 and J is TRBJ1-6; D call uncertain. V dropped 3 bases and J dropped 8 bases, with 9 bases sitting between them. Germline V gives CDR1 SGHRS, CDR2 YFSETQ. The CDR3 has 13 amino acids. The CDR3 is CASSSIPDSPLHF. The CDR3 coding sequence is TGCGCCAGCAGCTCTATTCCTGATTCACCCCTCCACTTT.

The rearrangement links TRBV6-2 or TRBV6-3 to TRBJ2-3, with TRBD1 as a possible D gene (5 bases). Germline CDR1 and CDR2: MNHEY and SVGEGT. The CDR3 length is 16 residues. Trimming removed 3 bases at V and 1 base at J, with 14 bases between. The CDR3: CASSYTGGLGTDTQYF. The CDR3 region has the DNA TGTGCCAGCAGTTATACAGGCGGCCTGGGCACAGATACGCAGTATTTT.

The chain carries TRBV6-5 and TRBJ1-5; D uncertain. The CDR3 is 13 residues long. From germline, CDR1 is MNHEY and CDR2 SVGAGI. Trimming took off 6 bases at V and 2 bases at J, with 8 bases between the two ends. The CDR3 protein is CASSQGGNQPQHF. DNA for the CDR3: TGTGCCAGCAGCCAAGGAGGCAATCAGCCCCAGCATTTT.

CDR3 nucleotides: TGTGCCAGCAGCGGCTCCCAGGGTGGGGACAATCAGCCCCAGCATTTT. This sequence encodes CASSGSQGGDNQPQHF. The V and J genes are TRBV2 and TRBJ1-5, with a weak D call TRBD1 (5 bases). The CDR3 totals 16 residues. Trimming shortened V by 6 bases and J by 3 bases, and 18 bases separated the two germline ends. CDR1 and CDR2 (germline): SNHLY, FYNNEI. The full variable domain, rest sourced from reference TRBV2 and TRBJ1-5, is EPEVTQTPSHQVTQMGQEVILRCVPISNHLYFYWYRQILGQKVEFLVSFYNNEISEKSEIFDDQFSVERPDGSNFTLKIRSTKLEDSAMYFCASSGSQGGDNQPQHFGDGTRLSIL.